A single sample is the source of the 7 T cell receptor beta chains below, sequenced in a study of cytomegalovirus exposure and HLA in healthy donors. In the PCR, 60 Vbeta and 13 Jbeta primers were used. Profiled with immunoSEQ multiplex PCR; TCRdb holds only in-frame clones, not every one. This repertoire shows around 150,000 clones, 80% to 90% found once; its top ten account for almost 2.5%. Material for sequencing was PBMCs. The receptor source for this set is a boy aged 2 to 9 in good health and CMV-seronegative.

The chain combines TRBV7-9 with TRBJ1-4; tentative D call: TRBD1 (5 bases). Trimming shortened V by 0 bases and J by 5 bases, and 13 bases separated the two germline ends. The CDR3 runs to 16 residues. Looked up from germline, CDR1 is SEHNR and CDR2 is FQNEAQ (reference sequence). This CDR3 reads CASSLALGGGNEKLFF. As DNA, the CDR3 is TGTGCCAGCAGCTTAGCGCTTGGGGGGGGGAATGAAAAACTGTTTTTT.

The chain carries TRBV28 and TRBJ1-5, with 9 positions matching TRBD1. Germline CDR1 is MDHEN and CDR2 is SYDVKM. The CDR3 has 14 amino acids. V trimming: 11 bases; J trimming: 2 bases; junction bases outside the gene matches: 7. Written as DNA, the CDR3 is TGTGCCGGGACCGGGACAGGGCGCAATCAGCCCCAGCATTTT. Protein sequence: CAGTGTGRNQPQHF.

V gene TRBV25-1 combines with J gene TRBJ2-6; 8 nucleotides align to TRBD1. CDR3 size: 18 residues. The ends lost 6 bases at V and 1 base at J; junction bases unmatched: 11. CDR1 MGHDK and CDR2 SYGVNS come from the germline V gene. This chain's CDR3 is CASSHPGGSTSGANVLTF. The CDR3 DNA reads as TGTGCCAGCAGCCACCCAGGGGGCTCAACTTCTGGGGCCAACGTCCTGACTTTC.

The chain links TRBV29-1 to TRBJ2-7, with 7 bases aligning to TRBD1. The V segment lost 5 bases and the J segment 6 bases; nucleotides outside the gene matches: 7. Germline CDR1 and CDR2: SQVTM and ANQGSEA. The CDR3 spans 12 residues. The CDR3 reads CSVRTGQGEQYF. The CDR3 bases are TGCAGCGTTAGGACAGGTCAGGGCGAGCAGTACTTC.

The rearrangement joins TRBV7-9 to TRBJ1-1, with 8 bases lining up with TRBD1. Germline loops: CDR1 SEHNR, CDR2 FQNEAQ (reference sequence). The V gene end was trimmed by 5 bases and the J gene end by 1 base; junction bases not matched to a gene: 6. This CDR3 is built from 15 residues. CDR3 coding DNA: TGTGCCAGCAGCCCTGGACAGGGAGGGAACACTGAAGCTTTCTTT. Amino acids: CASSPGQGGNTEAFF.

The chain joins TRBV14 to TRBJ1-1, with 9 bases lining up with TRBD1. The germline gives CDR1 SGHDN, CDR2 FVKESK. The CDR3 contains 19 residues. The trim removed 0 bases at V and 1 base at J, leaving 12 bases unmatched. The CDR3 sequence is CASSQESRGYRGPNTEAFF. CDR3 in DNA: TGTGCCAGCAGCCAAGAAAGTCGGGGGTACAGGGGGCCGAACACTGAAGCTTTCTTT.

In the case of this clone: Within the sample, other DNA sequences also encode this same CDR3. V usage is TRBV5-6 and J usage is TRBJ2-7; tentatively, D is TRBD1 or TRBD2 (5 bases each). Germline V gene lookup returns CDR1 SGHDT and CDR2 YYEEEE. There are 16 residues in the CDR3. Trimming took off 4 bases at V and 4 bases at J, with 21 bases between the two ends. CDR3 bases: TGTGCCAGCAGCCTGGGACGGAGACCCCCACTTTACGAGCAGTACTTC. Protein: CASSLGRRPPLYEQYF.